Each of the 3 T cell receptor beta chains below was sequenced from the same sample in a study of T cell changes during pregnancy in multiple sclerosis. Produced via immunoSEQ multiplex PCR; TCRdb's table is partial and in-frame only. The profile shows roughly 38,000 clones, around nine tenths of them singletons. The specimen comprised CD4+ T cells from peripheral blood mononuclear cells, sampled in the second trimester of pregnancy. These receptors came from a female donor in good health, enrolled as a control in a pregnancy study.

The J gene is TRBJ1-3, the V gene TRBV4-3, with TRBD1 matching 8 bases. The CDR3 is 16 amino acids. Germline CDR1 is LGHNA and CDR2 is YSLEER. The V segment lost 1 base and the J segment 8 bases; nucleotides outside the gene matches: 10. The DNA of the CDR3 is TGCGCCAGCAGCCAAGTGGGGGGTCACAGGGGGGACACCATATATTTT. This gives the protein CASSQVGGHRGDTIYF.

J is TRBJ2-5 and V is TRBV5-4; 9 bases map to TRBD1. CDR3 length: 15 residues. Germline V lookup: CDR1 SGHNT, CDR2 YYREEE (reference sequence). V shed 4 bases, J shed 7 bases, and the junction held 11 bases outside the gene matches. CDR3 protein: CASSLGQGVKGTQYF. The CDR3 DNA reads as TGTGCCAGCAGCCTGGGACAGGGAGTAAAGGGGACCCAGTACTTC. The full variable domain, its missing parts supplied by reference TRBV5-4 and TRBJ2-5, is ETGVTQSPTHLIKTRGQQVTLRCSSQSGHNTVSWYQQALGQGPQFIFQYYREEENGRGNFPPRFSGLQFPNYSSELNVNALELDDSALYLCASSLGQGVKGTQYFGPGTRLLVL.

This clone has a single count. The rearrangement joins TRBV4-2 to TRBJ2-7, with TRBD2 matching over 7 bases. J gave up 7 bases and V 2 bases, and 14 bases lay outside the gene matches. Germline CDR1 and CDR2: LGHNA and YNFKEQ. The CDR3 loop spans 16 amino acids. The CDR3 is CASSQKALGRGGEQYF. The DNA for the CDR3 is TGTGCCAGCAGCCAAAAAGCGCTCGGACGGGGAGGGGAGCAGTACTTC.